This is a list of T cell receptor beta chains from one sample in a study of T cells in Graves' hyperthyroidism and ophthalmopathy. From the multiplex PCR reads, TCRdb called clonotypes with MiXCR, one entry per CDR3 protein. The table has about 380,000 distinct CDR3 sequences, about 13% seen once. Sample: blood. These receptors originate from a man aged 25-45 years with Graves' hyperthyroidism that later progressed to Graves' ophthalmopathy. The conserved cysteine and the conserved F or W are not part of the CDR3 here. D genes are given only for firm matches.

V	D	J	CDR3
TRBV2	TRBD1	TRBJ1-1	ASCTAGQKNAEAF
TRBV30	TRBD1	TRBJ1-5	AWNSGQGFAQPQH
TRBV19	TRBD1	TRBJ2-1	ASSQTGGDEQF
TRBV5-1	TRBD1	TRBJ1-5	ASSLASGGQPQH
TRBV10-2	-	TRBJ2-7	ASSETWSSYEQY
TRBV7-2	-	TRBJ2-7	ASSINPGQTDYEQY
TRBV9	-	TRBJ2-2	ASSATSNTGELF
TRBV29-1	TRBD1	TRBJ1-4	SAAGTGNEKLF
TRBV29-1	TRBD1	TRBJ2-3	SVEAPGTGDTDTQY
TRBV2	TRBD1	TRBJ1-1	ASSRTGLNTEAF
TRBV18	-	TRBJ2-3	ASSPRAGLSTDTQY
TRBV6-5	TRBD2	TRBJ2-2	ASSYSRTRSGELF
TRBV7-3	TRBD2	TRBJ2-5	ASSLIAGVETQY
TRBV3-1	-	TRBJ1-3	ASSQVSDYLRNTIY
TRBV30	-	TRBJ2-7	AWSVPGRGYEQY
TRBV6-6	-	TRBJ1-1	ASSYLTGNTEAF
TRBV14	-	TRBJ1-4	ASSQGAATNEKLF
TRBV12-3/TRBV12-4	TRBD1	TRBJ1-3	ASSLTSGGTGNTIY
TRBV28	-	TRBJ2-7	ASSSFPTQQY
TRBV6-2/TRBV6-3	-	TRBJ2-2	ASSYWQHLLNTGELF
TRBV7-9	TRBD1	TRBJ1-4	ASSLGTGVVEKLF
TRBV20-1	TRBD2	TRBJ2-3	SANSGGPDTQY
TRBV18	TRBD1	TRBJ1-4	ASSSGQGGTNEKLF
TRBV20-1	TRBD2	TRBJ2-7	SARDGGGARYEQY
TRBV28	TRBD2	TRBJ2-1	ASRVTSGEYNEQF
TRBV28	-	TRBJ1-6	ASSTRQSSYNSPLH
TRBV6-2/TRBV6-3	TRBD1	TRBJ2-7	ASSYSISAGDSEQY
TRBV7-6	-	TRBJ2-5	ASSQAQETQY
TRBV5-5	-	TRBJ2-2	ASSLETLTGELF